These 17 T cell receptor beta chains were sequenced from one sample in a study of CD8 T cells in ankylosing spondylitis. Findings and caveats of the study: Ankylosing spondylitis blood appeared to be characterized by a TCR beta motif of 7 to 9 highly homologous variants.

Antigens of these TCRs are unknown. MiXCR, applied by TCRdb to the 5' RACE reads, yields one record per CDR3 protein. The sample shows 300,000 to 400,000 distinct CDR3 sequences, 20% to 25% of them seen only once. The source material was blood, either unsorted or a sorted T cell fraction (not recorded which). These receptors all come from a male donor with ankylosing spondylitis.

This clonotype occurred a few times. V is TRBV27 and J is TRBJ2-3, with 12 nucleotides matching TRBD2. CDR1 is MNHEY and CDR2 is SMNVEV in the germline V gene (reference sequence). This CDR3 spans 18 amino acids. J lost 4 bases, V lost 4 bases, and 12 bases had no gene match. The CDR3 loop is CASSYGPSGRALPDTQYF. The CDR3 nucleotides read TGTGCCAGCAGTTACGGGCCTAGCGGGAGGGCCCTCCCAGATACGCAGTATTTT.

In its sample, this clonotype was seen many times. The chain is built from TRBV5-5 and TRBJ2-1, with a tentative D call TRBD1 (5 bases). The CDR3 is made up of 13 amino acids. V was clipped by 1 base and J by 5 bases, with 7 bases between them. The germline gives CDR1 SGHKS, CDR2 YYEKEE (reference sequence). CDR3 region: CASSLLGDNEQFF. Written as DNA, the CDR3 is TGTGCCAGCAGCTTGTTAGGGGACAATGAGCAGTTCTTC.

The V call is TRBV10-3, the J call TRBJ2-3, with 9 bases that match TRBD2. The CDR3 length is 15 residues. With 4 bases clipped from V and 3 bases from J, the junction kept 5 bases outside the gene matches. Germline CDR1 is ENHRY and CDR2 is SYGVKD. This CDR3 reads CAISVGLASTDTQYF. The CDR3 DNA reads TGTGCCATCAGTGTAGGACTAGCGTCGACAGATACGCAGTATTTT.

The chain couples TRBV6-2 or TRBV6-3 to TRBJ2-5; 9 positions match TRBD2. Trimming removed 5 bases from V and 7 bases from J; junction bases left unmatched: 8. Per the germline V gene, CDR1 is MNHEY and CDR2 is SVGEGT. The length of the CDR3 is 14 residues. CDR3 amino acids: CASSRASGTGTQYF. As DNA, the CDR3 is TGTGCCAGCAGTCGCGCTAGCGGGACGGGGACCCAGTACTTC.

J is TRBJ1-5 and V is TRBV12-3 or TRBV12-4; TRBD1 aligns across 10 bases. The CDR3 runs to 17 residues. J lost 4 bases, V lost 2 bases, and 8 bases had no gene match. The CDR3 nucleotides are TGTGCCAGCAGTTTACCACCTGGACAGGGGGGTAATCAGCCCCAGCATTTT. Translation: CASSLPPGQGGNQPQHF.

The chain combines TRBV7-2 with TRBJ1-5; weak D call: TRBD1 (5 bases). V lost 2 bases and J lost 6, with 14 bases in between. This CDR3 comprises 15 residues. Germline V gene data show CDR1 as SGHTA and CDR2 as FQGNSA. The CDR3 coding sequence is TGTGCCAGCAGCTTACGGTCGTCAGGGTTTCAGCCCCAGCATTTT. Its translation: CASSLRSSGFQPQHF.

This chain uses TRBV12-3 or TRBV12-4 with TRBJ2-3, with D possibly TRBD1 on 6 matching bases. With 6 bases removed from V and 5 bases from J, the gap between germline ends came to 18 bases. The CDR3 runs 15 residues. This CDR3 reads CASSLGAGPGDTQYF. In DNA form, the CDR3 reads TGTGCCAGCAGCTTGGGGGCCGGCCCCGGAGATACGCAGTATTTT.

The chain couples TRBV3-1 to TRBJ1-4, with D perhaps matching TRBD1 (5 bases). Germline V lookup: CDR1 LGHDT, CDR2 YNNKEL (reference sequence). V was shortened by 1 base and J by 8 bases, with 11 bases between the two germline ends. The CDR3 length is 14 residues. CDR3 DNA sequence: TGTGCCAGCAGCCAAGCGGGGGTAGGGGAAAAACTGTTTTTT. Its protein is CASSQAGVGEKLFF.

This chain joins TRBV28 and TRBJ2-7; either TRBD1 or TRBD2 may supply D (5 bases each). Germline V CDR1 and CDR2: MDHEN, SYDVKM. V lost 6 bases and J lost 0, with 15 bases in between. This CDR3 contains 15 residues. CDR3 nucleotide sequence: TGTGCCAGCAGCCCCCAGGGACCGAGCTCCTACGAGCAGTACTTC. Residues: CASSPQGPSSYEQYF.

This clonotype has a handful of counts. The CDR3 loop reads CSVSGVPEGELFF. Here the CDR3 DNA reads TGCAGCGTCTCGGGAGTCCCGGAAGGGGAGCTGTTTTTT. This chain links TRBV29-1 with TRBJ2-2; maybe TRBD2 (6 bases). There are 13 residues in the CDR3. Germline V gives CDR1 SQVTM, CDR2 ANQGSEA. The V and J ends lost 6 bases and 8 bases respectively, with 16 bases between them.

This clonotype occurred many times. The V gene is TRBV5-1, the J gene TRBJ2-3; D is ambiguous. V lost 1 base to trimming and J lost 1 base, with 22 bases between them. Per germline, CDR1 SGHRS and CDR2 YFSETQ. The CDR3 spans 19 residues. This CDR3 is CASSLTSFRVISRTDTQYF. The CDR3 DNA reads as TGCGCCAGCAGCTTGACGTCCTTTCGTGTTATCTCCCGCACAGATACGCAGTATTTT.

This clonotype was recorded a few times. The chain links TRBV2 to TRBJ1-2; D uncertain. The CDR3 consists of 16 residues. V was trimmed by 3 bases and J by 0 bases, leaving 14 bases between them. Germline values: CDR1 SNHLY, CDR2 FYNNEI. DNA for the CDR3: TGTGCCAGCAGTGATTCCAGGACCGAGACTAACTATGGCTACACCTTC. Translated: CASSDSRTETNYGYTF.

This clonotype appeared once. A read error may produce the germline difference seen at one junction end. The chain couples TRBV20-1 to TRBJ1-5, with unresolved D. CDR1 and CDR2 (germline): DFQATT, SNEGSKA (reference sequence). The CDR3 runs 14 residues. As DNA, the CDR3 is TGCAGTGCTAGAAATCCTAATAGCGATCAGCCCCAGCATTTT. This gives the protein CSARNPNSDQPQHF.

The chain combines TRBV12-3 or TRBV12-4 with TRBJ1-5, with TRBD1 matching 7 bases. This CDR3 spans 17 amino acids. Trimming removed 2 bases from V and 4 bases from J; junction bases left unmatched: 11. As DNA, the CDR3 is TGTGCCAGCAGTTTAATGCGACAGGGCGTTGAAAATCAGCCCCAGCATTTT. It encodes CASSLMRQGVENQPQHF.

This clonotype was seen a few times. The V and J genes are TRBV5-1 and TRBJ2-6; no clear D. In germline, CDR1 is SGHRS, CDR2 YFSETQ. Deletions cut 3 bases from V and 0 bases from J, with 7 bases between. The CDR3 runs 15 residues. CDR3 in amino acids: CASSSDGSGANVLTF. The CDR3 coding sequence is TGCGCCAGCAGCTCGGACGGCTCTGGGGCCAACGTCCTGACTTTC. The variable domain in full, with the rest retrieved from reference TRBV5-1 and TRBJ2-6, is KAGVTQTPRYLIKTRGQQVTLSCSPISGHRSVSWYQQTPGQGLQFLFEYFSETQRNKGNFPGRFSGRQFSNSRSEMNVSTLELGDSALYLCASSSDGSGANVLTFGAGSRLTVL.

The chain couples TRBV15 to TRBJ2-1; D call uncertain. The V end was cut by 8 bases, the J end by 2 bases, with 16 bases between. This CDR3 has 15 residues. Germline V CDR1 and CDR2: LNHNV, YYDKDF (reference sequence). DNA for the CDR3: TGTGCCACCCAAAAGGGCATCGAGGCCTACAATGAGCAGTTCTTC. Residues: CATQKGIEAYNEQFF.

V and J are TRBV24-1 and TRBJ2-3, with 7 bases aligning to TRBD2. Germline assignment: CDR1 KGHDR and CDR2 SFDVKD. J was trimmed by 0 bases and V by 3 bases; bases with no gene match: 5. This CDR3 is 16 amino acids long. CDR3 sequence: CATSDPSGGSTDTQYF. The CDR3 DNA reads TGTGCCACCAGTGATCCTAGCGGAGGGAGCACAGATACGCAGTATTTT.